This T cell receptor (beta chain) is drawn from a study of a mutant IDH1 vaccine in newly diagnosed glioma. In the study overall: Patients had eight vaccinations, in weeks 1, 3, 5, 7, 11, 15, 19 and 23. Initiation of the vaccine course occurred 4-6 weeks after radiotherapy alone, or alongside temozolomide cycles. Beforehand, treatment had been radiotherapy, temozolomide, or both; the majority received both.

Details on this clone: No antigen is known for it.

The CDR3 totals 10 residues. Unmatched junction bases numbered 0, after V lost 7 bases and J lost 6 bases. Germline CDR1 SQVTM, CDR2 ANQGSEA. The data were produced by immunoSEQ multiplex PCR, yet TCRdb's version contains in-frame clones alone and is incomplete. Here the sample spans roughly 51,000 clones, 81% being singletons. Described time point: week 23, last vaccination. The vaccine gave 300 ug of a 20-mer mutant IDH1 peptide subcutaneously per dose. Astrocytomas that were new, WHO grade 3 or 4, IDH1-mutant and ATRX-lost were present in the donors. The gene calls are TRBV29-1 and TRBJ2-1, with 7 bases identical to TRBD1. The material was PBMCs, obtained from a glioma patient whose treatment included an IDH1 peptide vaccine. This TCR derives from a middle-aged woman with glioma. Some clones in this sample may be carry-over from other donors' samples. The CDR3 DNA follows: TGCAGCGCAGGGGGCAATGAGCAGTTCTTC. Encoded protein: CSAGGNEQFF.